The 22 T cell receptor beta chains reported below all come from one sample, sequenced in a study of STAT5B mutations in CD4+ large granular lymphocyte leukemia. Sequenced by immunoSEQ multiplex PCR; TCRdb stores in-frame clones only, minus some. The sample has about 30,000 clones, 76% seen once. The sequenced sample consisted of CD4+ T cells from blood buffy coats. Receptors were obtained from a human donor in good health.

The genes are TRBV7-2 and TRBJ2-2, with TRBD1 as a possible D gene (6 bases). Germline lookup yields CDR1 SGHTA and CDR2 FQGNSA. V lost 5 bases, J lost 6 bases, and 16 bases lay in between. The length of the CDR3 is 15 residues. CDR3 protein: CASSRQGPQSGELFF. CDR3 coding DNA: TGTGCCAGCAGCCGGCAGGGGCCCCAATCCGGGGAGCTGTTTTTT. Filled out from reference TRBV7-2 and TRBJ2-2, the complete variable domain reads GAGVSQSPSNKVTEKGKDVELRCDPISGHTALYWYRQSLGQGLEFLIYFQGNSAPDKSGLPSDRFSAERTGGSVSTLTIQRTQQEDSAVYLCASSRQGPQSGELFFGEGSRLTVL.

The chain joins TRBV9 to TRBJ2-3, with TRBD2 as a possible D gene (5 bases). Trimming left V 4 bases short and J 6 bases short, with 24 bases between. The germline CDR1 and CDR2 sequences are SGDLS and YYNGEE. This CDR3 is 17 amino acids long. The CDR3 DNA reads TGTGCCAGCAGCCCTCAGAGCGGACTGAGACTTGGTGATACGCAGTATTTT. This codes for CASSPQSGLRLGDTQYF.

This chain uses TRBV30 with TRBJ1-4; D may be TRBD1 (6 bases). This CDR3 spans 13 amino acids. Germline-derived CDR1 and CDR2 are GTSNPN and SVGIG (reference sequence). The V and J ends lost 2 bases and 10 bases respectively, with 14 bases between them. CDR3 region: CAWSTGTKGKLFF. The CDR3 DNA follows: TGTGCCTGGAGTACCGGGACAAAGGGAAAACTGTTTTTT.

V and J are TRBV4-2 and TRBJ2-3, with 7 bases aligning to TRBD2. This CDR3 has 15 amino acids. Germline CDR1 is LGHNA and CDR2 is YNFKEQ. V was clipped by 0 bases and J by 11 bases; unmatched bases: 11. This chain's CDR3 is CASSQETSDLKGQYF. The CDR3 nucleotides read TGTGCCAGCAGCCAAGAAACTAGCGACCTGAAAGGGCAGTATTTT.

This chain uses TRBV7-2 with TRBJ2-3; TRBD2 matches 9 bases. V was pared by 5 bases and J by 5 bases, with 11 bases of the junction left unmatched. The CDR3 spans 16 residues. Germline assignment: CDR1 SGHTA and CDR2 FQGNSA. CDR3: CASSPKGRGGGDTQYF. The DNA for the CDR3 is TGTGCCAGCAGCCCCAAGGGGCGGGGGGGCGGAGATACGCAGTATTTT.

This clone was picked up a small number of times. The chain uses TRBV29-1 and TRBJ1-1, with 7 nucleotides matching TRBD1. The CDR3 totals 12 residues. Germline V gives CDR1 SQVTM, CDR2 ANQGSEA. V was pared by 4 bases and J by 1 base, with 0 bases of the junction left unmatched. In nucleotides, the CDR3 is TGCAGCGTTGGGGACAGGAACACTGAAGCTTTCTTT. Translating gives CSVGDRNTEAFF.

The gene calls are TRBV19 and TRBJ1-2; a weak D match, TRBD1 (5 bases). Trimming removed 5 bases from V and 4 bases from J, with 14 bases in between. The CDR3 covers 14 residues. The germline gives CDR1 LNHDA, CDR2 SQIVND (reference sequence). The CDR3 DNA follows: TGTGCCAGTAGTTTGGGACGGCGCCGCTATGGCTACACCTTC. Protein sequence: CASSLGRRRYGYTF.

This clone was picked up a small number of times. The CDR3 protein is CASSLGQVHEQYF. DNA for the CDR3: TGTGCCAGCAGCTTGGGACAGGTCCACGAGCAGTACTTC. The chain links TRBV7-7 to TRBJ2-7; 8 nucleotides align to TRBD1. This CDR3 spans 13 amino acids. Germline V gives CDR1 SSHAT, CDR2 FNYEAQ (reference sequence). With 3 bases clipped from V and 5 bases from J, the junction kept 3 bases outside the gene matches.

V and J are TRBV2 and TRBJ2-7; D is possibly TRBD2 (6 bases). Trimming took off 8 bases at V and 1 base at J, with 18 bases between the two ends. The CDR3 has 15 residues. Germline CDR1 reads SNHLY; CDR2 reads FYNNEI. Here the CDR3 reads CASLDGGAGSYEQYF. The CDR3 DNA is TGTGCCAGCCTGGACGGCGGGGCAGGGTCCTACGAGCAGTACTTC.

This clone was observed once. V gene TRBV2 combines with J gene TRBJ1-2; 8 nucleotides align to TRBD1. The CDR3 is 15 amino acids. With 4 bases clipped from V and 4 bases from J, the junction kept 8 bases outside the gene matches. CDR1 is SNHLY and CDR2 is FYNNEI in the germline V gene. The CDR3 sequence is CASSVMAGGSYGYTF. The CDR3 DNA reads as TGTGCCAGCAGTGTAATGGCAGGGGGCTCCTATGGCTACACCTTC.

The chain combines TRBV2 with TRBJ1-4; TRBD1 aligns across 7 bases. From germline, CDR1 is SNHLY and CDR2 FYNNEI. This CDR3 has 16 amino acids. The junction had 6 bases not matched to a gene; V was cut back by 5 bases and J by 0 bases. The CDR3, as DNA: TGTGCCAGCAGTCCCAGGGGGGGTGCAACTAATGAAAAACTGTTTTTT. Its protein product is CASSPRGGATNEKLFF.

The gene calls are TRBV5-4 and TRBJ2-5; perhaps TRBD2 as D (6 bases). V lost 0 bases, J lost 2 bases, and 14 bases lay in between. The germline V gene has CDR1 SGHNT and CDR2 YYREEE (reference sequence). The CDR3 covers 16 residues. The chain's CDR3 is CASSLDLRGLQETQYF. In nucleotides, the CDR3 is TGTGCCAGCAGCTTGGATTTGCGGGGTCTACAAGAGACCCAGTACTTC.

This chain links TRBV29-1 with TRBJ2-3; D remains unclear. Trimming pared 5 bases from V and 4 bases from J, leaving 16 bases between. Germline CDR1 SQVTM, CDR2 ANQGSEA. The CDR3 is 14 amino acids. This chain's CDR3 is CSVQERGASDTQYF. Here the CDR3 DNA reads TGCAGCGTTCAGGAGAGAGGAGCCTCAGATACGCAGTATTTT.

This clone appeared once. V gene TRBV7-6 combines with J gene TRBJ1-5; D is ambiguous. The ends were cut back, 1 base at V and 0 bases at J, with 10 bases in the middle. The CDR3 extends over 16 amino acids. Germline CDR1 and CDR2: SGHVS and FNYEAQ. The CDR3 sequence is CASSLGGPLSNQPQHF. The CDR3 nucleotides read TGTGCCAGCAGCTTAGGTGGCCCTCTTAGCAATCAGCCCCAGCATTTT.

The genes are TRBV19 and TRBJ2-2; 7 bases match TRBD1. V dropped 6 bases and J dropped 5; count of bases not matched to a gene: 3. From germline, CDR1 is LNHDA and CDR2 SQIVND (reference sequence). There are 13 residues in the CDR3. The CDR3 coding sequence is TGTGCCAGTAGCGCAGGGGGAACCGGGGAGCTGTTTTTT. It yields the protein CASSAGGTGELFF. The full variable domain, in which reference TRBV19 and TRBJ2-2 provide the parts outside the CDR3, is DGGITQSPKYLFRKEGQNVTLSCEQNLNHDAMYWYRQDPGQGLRLIYYSQIVNDFQKGDIAEGYSVSREKKESFPLTVTSAQKNPTAFYLCASSAGGTGELFFGEGSRLTVL.

V is TRBV7-9 and J is TRBJ2-3; 7 bases are a match to TRBD1. The CDR3 runs 14 residues. J gave up 2 bases and V 5 bases, and 4 bases lay outside the gene matches. CDR1 is SEHNR and CDR2 is FQNEAQ in the germline V gene (reference sequence). The CDR3 protein is CASSREGATDTQYF. Here the CDR3 DNA reads TGTGCCAGCAGCCGAGAGGGGGCCACAGATACGCAGTATTTT.

The V call is TRBV30, the J call TRBJ2-1, with 12 nucleotides matching TRBD2. CDR1 is GTSNPN, CDR2 SVGIG, per germline (reference sequence). The CDR3 is 16 amino acids. The V segment lost 3 bases and the J segment 3 bases; nucleotides outside the gene matches: 6. DNA of the CDR3: TGTGCCTGGAGGACTCAGACTAGCGGGAGCTACAATGAGCAGTTCTTC. This gives the protein CAWRTQTSGSYNEQFF.

This chain joins TRBV29-1 and TRBJ2-7, with a weak D call TRBD2 (8 bases). The CDR3 covers 13 residues. Per the germline V gene, CDR1 is SQVTM and CDR2 is ANQGSEA. Trimming pared 6 bases from V and 6 bases from J, leaving 18 bases between. The CDR3, as DNA: TGCAGCGTCGGGAGGGTAGGGGGCTTCGAGCAGTACTTC. Translated: CSVGRVGGFEQYF.

The chain carries TRBV19 and TRBJ1-5, with a tentative D call TRBD1 (6 bases). The germline V and J ends were trimmed by 4 bases and 7 bases, with 17 bases remaining between them. This CDR3 region has 15 residues. Per the germline V gene, CDR1 is LNHDA and CDR2 is SQIVND (reference sequence). CDR3 sequence: CASSSPDRWRQPQHF. CDR3 coding DNA: TGTGCCAGTAGTAGTCCAGACAGGTGGAGGCAGCCCCAGCATTTT.

The gene calls are TRBV10-3 and TRBJ2-5, with D hard to call. The CDR3 is made up of 14 amino acids. The ends were cut back, 2 bases at V and 2 bases at J, with 9 bases in the middle. Germline CDR1 and CDR2: ENHRY and SYGVKD. CDR3 DNA: TGTGCCATCAGTGAGGGCTCGATTCAAGAGACCCAGTACTTC. The encoded protein is CAISEGSIQETQYF.

The gene calls are TRBV5-1 and TRBJ2-7; possibly TRBD1 or TRBD2 for D (6 bases each). Germline V lookup: CDR1 SGHRS, CDR2 YFSETQ. Trimming stripped 9 bases from V and 0 bases from J, with 16 bases between. This CDR3 region has 14 residues. The CDR3 DNA is TGCGCCACCAAGGGGGAGGCCTACTCCTACGAGCAGTACTTC. Translation gives CATKGEAYSYEQYF.

This clone was seen a handful of times. The rearrangement uses TRBV2 and TRBJ1-4, with D possibly matching TRBD1 (5 bases). Per the germline V gene, CDR1 is SNHLY and CDR2 is FYNNEI. Trimming took off 5 bases at V and 7 bases at J, with 11 bases between the two ends. This CDR3 has 13 residues. The CDR3 nucleotides read TGTGCCAGCAGTAAGGGGCTAGGTGAAAAACTGTTTTTT. It translates to CASSKGLGEKLFF.